The rows below give T cell receptor beta chains drawn from one sample of a study of immune evolution from preneoplasia to lung adenocarcinoma. Assay: immunoSEQ multiplex PCR; the TCRdb copy retains only in-frame clones and omits some. The sample holds 3,500 to 4,000 clones, 77% seen once. What was sequenced was FFPE adjacent normal lung tissue. The receptors originated from a person between 65 and 79 years old with lung adenocarcinoma. Each CDR3 is given with its conserved first and last residue. The order of the fields is D gene, clone size, V gene, J gene, CDR3 protein, CDR3 DNA. A D gene is named only where the DNA matches it firmly. Where a row states a size, it is once, few, many or the class of an expanded clone; other rows omit it.

D gene: .
clone size: .
V gene: TRBV5-1
J gene: TRBJ1-4
CDR3 protein: CASSLYGRDNEKLFF
CDR3 DNA: TGCGCCAGCAGCTTGTATGGCCGGGATAATGAAAAACTGTTTTTT

D gene: .
clone size: .
V gene: TRBV7-9
J gene: TRBJ1-1
CDR3 protein: CASSDPWGTEAFF
CDR3 DNA: TGTGCCAGCAGCGACCCTTGGGGCACTGAAGCTTTCTTT

D gene: .
clone size: .
V gene: TRBV21-1
J gene: TRBJ1-4
CDR3 protein: CASRIYKVHNEKLFF
CDR3 DNA: TGTGCCAGCAGAATATACAAGGTGCATAATGAAAAACTGTTTTTT

D gene: .
clone size: .
V gene: TRBV7-2
J gene: TRBJ1-3
CDR3 protein: CASSFERNTIYF
CDR3 DNA: TGTGCCAGCAGCTTTGAGCGAAACACCATATATTTT

D gene: TRBD2
clone size: .
V gene: TRBV11-1
J gene: TRBJ2-1
CDR3 protein: CASSRTSGALYNEQFF
CDR3 DNA: TGTGCCAGCAGCCGGACTAGCGGAGCTCTTTACAATGAGCAGTTCTTC

D gene: .
clone size: .
V gene: TRBV7-2
J gene: TRBJ1-6
CDR3 protein: CASSPSGNTLHF
CDR3 DNA: TGTGCCAGCAGCCCCAGTGGGAACACCCTCCACTTT

D gene: TRBD1
clone size: few
V gene: TRBV27
J gene: TRBJ1-1
CDR3 protein: CASRKPDREDTEAFF
CDR3 DNA: TGTGCCAGCAGAAAGCCGGACAGGGAGGACACTGAAGCTTTCTTT

D gene: TRBD2
clone size: .
V gene: TRBV4-3
J gene: TRBJ2-3
CDR3 protein: CASSQDERDLTDTQYF
CDR3 DNA: TGCGCCAGCAGCCAAGATGAGCGGGATCTCACAGATACGCAGTATTTT

D gene: TRBD1
clone size: .
V gene: TRBV4-3
J gene: TRBJ2-6
CDR3 protein: CASSQVVARDRGNSGANVLTF
CDR3 DNA: TGCGCCAGCAGCCAAGTGGTGGCCCGGGACAGGGGGAACTCTGGGGCCAACGTCCTGACTTTC

D gene: .
clone size: .
V gene: TRBV18
J gene: TRBJ1-5
CDR3 protein: CASSPDIGNQPQHF
CDR3 DNA: TGTGCCAGCTCACCGGACATTGGGAATCAGCCCCAGCATTTT

D gene: .
clone size: .
V gene: TRBV11-3
J gene: TRBJ2-6
CDR3 protein: CASSLGGANVLTF
CDR3 DNA: TGTGCCAGCAGCTTAGGTGGGGCCAACGTCCTGACTTTC

D gene: .
clone size: .
V gene: TRBV2
J gene: TRBJ2-3
CDR3 protein: CASSEEARADTQYF
CDR3 DNA: TGTGCCAGCAGTGAAGAGGCTCGAGCAGATACGCAGTATTTT

D gene: .
clone size: large
V gene: TRBV19
J gene: TRBJ1-1
CDR3 protein: CASSIPGMSTEAFF
CDR3 DNA: TGTGCCAGTAGTATACCAGGGATGAGCACTGAAGCTTTCTTT

D gene: TRBD1
clone size: .
V gene: TRBV6-1
J gene: TRBJ2-6
CDR3 protein: CASSDQQGAGANVLTF
CDR3 DNA: TGTGCCAGCAGTGATCAGCAGGGGGCTGGGGCCAACGTCCTGACTTTC

D gene: TRBD2
clone size: .
V gene: TRBV15
J gene: TRBJ2-3
CDR3 protein: CATSRAGGATDTQYF
CDR3 DNA: TGTGCCACCAGCAGAGCCGGGGGGGCCACAGATACGCAGTATTTT

D gene: .
clone size: .
V gene: TRBV5-5
J gene: TRBJ1-1
CDR3 protein: CASSLARGLNTEAFF
CDR3 DNA: TGTGCCAGCAGCTTGGCTAGGGGCCTGAACACTGAAGCTTTCTTT

D gene: TRBD1
clone size: .
V gene: TRBV20-1
J gene: TRBJ2-7
CDR3 protein: CSTKQGREQYF
CDR3 DNA: TGCAGTACAAAACAGGGGCGCGAGCAGTACTTC

D gene: .
clone size: .
V gene: TRBV6-4
J gene: TRBJ2-3
CDR3 protein: CASSDGRETDTQYF
CDR3 DNA: TGTGCCAGCAGTGACGGACGGGAAACAGATACGCAGTATTTT

D gene: .
clone size: once
V gene: TRBV6-1
J gene: TRBJ1-1
CDR3 protein: CASSEYHRNTEAFF
CDR3 DNA: TGTGCCAGCAGTGAGTATCATAGGAACACTGAAGCTTTCTTT

D gene: .
clone size: .
V gene: TRBV11-3
J gene: TRBJ2-5
CDR3 protein: CASSSHDGYQETQYF
CDR3 DNA: TGTGCCAGCAGCTCACATGACGGGTACCAAGAGACCCAGTACTTC

D gene: .
clone size: once
V gene: TRBV7-6
J gene: TRBJ2-7
CDR3 protein: CASSLVWGPYEQYF
CDR3 DNA: TGTGCCAGCAGCTTAGTTTGGGGGCCTTACGAGCAGTACTTC

D gene: TRBD1
clone size: .
V gene: TRBV9
J gene: TRBJ1-2
CDR3 protein: CASSGLDRGEVYGYTF
CDR3 DNA: TGTGCCAGCAGTGGATTAGACAGGGGAGAGGTCTATGGCTACACCTTC